These 19 T cell receptor beta chains were sequenced from one sample in a study of blood T cell repertoires in COVID-19. The method was immunoSEQ multiplex PCR; TCRdb's version includes in-frame clones alone and lacks a portion of them. The sample consists of 180,000 or so clones, about 88% of them appearing once. The sample was PBMCs or T cells enriched from blood (not recorded which). The receptors derive from a woman in her 40s with acute COVID-19.

The gene calls are TRBV7-2 and TRBJ2-3, with 9 bases matching TRBD2. Germline trimming cut 5 bases from V and 2 bases from J; bases unmatched to any gene: 8. From germline, CDR1 is SGHTA and CDR2 FQGNSA. This CDR3 has 16 residues. CDR3 coding DNA: TGTGCCAGCAGCCAGCGGGCGGGGGGGGTCACAGATACGCAGTATTTT. Residues: CASSQRAGGVTDTQYF.

This chain uses TRBV7-2 with TRBJ2-7, with a weak D call TRBD1 (5 bases). V lost 4 bases and J 5 bases, leaving 9 bases between the germline ends. The CDR3 is 12 residues long. Germline V gives CDR1 SGHTA, CDR2 FQGNSA. The CDR3 DNA is TGTGCCAGCAGCTCAGGGTTCCACGAGCAGTACTTC. Encoded protein: CASSSGFHEQYF. Drawing the rest from reference TRBV7-2 and TRBJ2-7, the complete variable domain is GAGVSQSPSNKVTEKGKDVELRCDPISGHTALYWYRQSLGQGLEFLIYFQGNSAPDKSGLPSDRFSAERTGGSVSTLTIQRTQQEDSAVYLCASSSGFHEQYFGPGTRLTVT.

The V gene is TRBV5-8, the J gene TRBJ1-3; a possible D gene is TRBD1 (5 bases). CDR3 size: 16 residues. Per germline, CDR1 SGHTS and CDR2 YDEGEE. The V end was cut by 2 bases, the J end by 0 bases, with 12 bases between. CDR3 DNA: TGTGCCAGCAGCTTTACAGTGGGGCTCTCTGGAAACACCATATATTTT. This gives the protein CASSFTVGLSGNTIYF.

J is TRBJ2-1 and V is TRBV25-1, with 9 bases matching TRBD1. CDR1 is MGHDK, CDR2 SYGVNS, per germline. This CDR3 has 16 amino acids. Trimming at V came to 1 base and at J to 6 bases, leaving 7 bases not matched to a gene. The CDR3 protein is CASSEWGTGRGNEQFF. The CDR3 DNA reads as TGTGCCAGCAGTGAATGGGGGACAGGGCGGGGCAATGAGCAGTTCTTC.

V gene TRBV6-1 combines with J gene TRBJ1-1; 7 positions agree with TRBD1. V shed 3 bases and J 1 base; nucleotides not matched to a gene: 2. The CDR3 runs 14 residues. CDR1 and CDR2 from the germline V gene are MNHNS and SASEGT. In DNA, the CDR3 is TGTGCCAGCAGTGAGCACAGGGGGAACACTGAAGCTTTCTTT. Protein product: CASSEHRGNTEAFF.

The rearrangement uses TRBV2 and TRBJ1-2; D is perhaps TRBD1 (6 bases). Trimming stripped 8 bases from V and 3 bases from J, with 13 bases between. The CDR3 loop spans 13 amino acids. The germline V gene encodes CDR1 SNHLY and CDR2 FYNNEI. In DNA form, the CDR3 reads TGTGCCAGCTCCCAACAGGGTGACTATGGCTACACCTTC. It specifies CASSQQGDYGYTF. Filled out from reference TRBV2 and TRBJ1-2, the complete variable domain reads EPEVTQTPSHQVTQMGQEVILRCVPISNHLYFYWYRQILGQKVEFLVSFYNNEISEKSEIFDDQFSVERPDGSNFTLKIRSTKLEDSAMYFCASSQQGDYGYTFGSGTRLTVV.

The chain employs TRBV7-8 and TRBJ2-3; possible D gene TRBD2, 6 bases. Looked up from germline, CDR1 is SGHVS and CDR2 is FQNEAQ. V lost 6 bases, J lost 2 bases, and 15 bases lay in between. CDR3 length: 15 residues. The chain's CDR3 is CASRRDSENTDTQYF. CDR3 in DNA: TGTGCCAGCAGACGGGACTCAGAAAACACAGATACGCAGTATTTT.

This sequence joins TRBV5-1 and TRBJ2-7; D possibly corresponds to TRBD1 (6 bases). Trimming removed 0 bases from V and 6 bases from J, with 13 bases in between. The CDR3 spans 14 residues. The germline V gene has CDR1 SGHRS and CDR2 YFSETQ. CDR3 nucleotides: TGCGCCAGCAGCTTGGGGACACAGGGTCGCGAGCAGTACTTC. This sequence encodes CASSLGTQGREQYF.

The chain uses TRBV5-1 and TRBJ2-7, with 8 bases aligning to TRBD1. V lost 5 bases and J lost 6; bases outside the gene matches: 4. There are 12 residues in the CDR3. In germline, CDR1 is SGHRS, CDR2 YFSETQ. CDR3 in DNA: TGCGCCAGCAGTTCAACAGGGGGCGAGCAGTACTTC. This codes for CASSSTGGEQYF.

The chain carries TRBV24-1 and TRBJ2-1; D may be TRBD1 (5 bases). Germline CDR1 reads KGHDR; CDR2 reads SFDVKD. V dropped 2 bases and J dropped 0 bases, with 10 bases sitting between them. The CDR3 contains 16 residues. The CDR3 spells CATSDSQGPSYNEQFF. CDR3 in DNA: TGTGCCACCAGTGATTCTCAGGGTCCCTCCTACAATGAGCAGTTCTTC.

The chain recombines TRBV29-1 with TRBJ2-5; D perhaps matches TRBD2 (6 bases). This CDR3 has 12 amino acids. Germline V gene lookup returns CDR1 SQVTM and CDR2 ANQGSEA. The V end was cut by 6 bases, the J end by 1 base, with 9 bases between. CDR3 DNA sequence: TGCAGCGTCCTAGCGACCCAAGAGACCCAGTACTTC. Amino acids: CSVLATQETQYF.

The CDR3 protein is CASSQDRGSTDTQYF. The CDR3 coding sequence is TGTGCCAGCAGCCAGGACAGGGGGAGCACAGATACGCAGTATTTT. The V gene is TRBV14, the J gene TRBJ2-3; 10 nucleotides line up with TRBD1. The CDR3 contains 15 residues. Trimming removed 3 bases from V and 0 bases from J; junction bases left unmatched: 0. Germline V gives CDR1 SGHDN, CDR2 FVKESK.

The genes are TRBV5-1 and TRBJ2-7, with 8 bases fitting TRBD2. The germline V gene has CDR1 SGHRS and CDR2 YFSETQ. The V and J ends lost 4 bases and 4 bases, in that order; junction bases with no gene match: 7. The CDR3 sequence is 14 residues long. The CDR3 is CASSIAGWLYEQYF. The CDR3 DNA sequence: TGCGCCAGCAGCATAGCGGGATGGCTGTACGAGCAGTACTTC.

This clone was found once. V is TRBV11-3 and J is TRBJ2-3; 10 nucleotides line up with TRBD2. Germline trimming cut 1 base from V and 1 base from J; bases unmatched to any gene: 2. The CDR3 is made up of 16 amino acids. CDR1 and CDR2 (germline): SGHNT, YENEEA. CDR3 nucleotide sequence: TGTGCCAGCAGCTTAGGGACTAGCGGACGCACAGATACGCAGTATTTT. This translates into CASSLGTSGRTDTQYF.

The CDR3 DNA sequence: TGTGCCAGCAGCGGCGGACAGGGGGCTTGGGAAAAACTGTTTTTT. It yields the protein CASSGGQGAWEKLFF. The chain couples TRBV9 to TRBJ1-4, with 11 bases matching TRBD1. This CDR3 has 15 amino acids. V trimming: 3 bases; J trimming: 8 bases; junction bases outside the gene matches: 6. Germline V CDR1 and CDR2: SGDLS, YYNGEE.

This clone was picked up a small number of times. The J gene is TRBJ2-3, the V gene TRBV3-1 (or the pseudogene TRBV3-2); 8 nucleotides agree with TRBD2. Germline V gene sequence: CDR1 LGHDT, CDR2 YNNKEL (reference sequence). This CDR3 is 16 amino acids long. The V gene end was trimmed by 2 bases and the J gene end by 2 bases; junction bases not matched to a gene: 6. This chain's CDR3 is CASSQLGSGVTDTQYF. For the CDR3, the DNA is TGTGCCAGCAGCCAATTGGGTAGCGGGGTCACAGATACGCAGTATTTT.

The chain recombines TRBV19 with TRBJ2-1; TRBD2 matches at 10 bases. V gave up 9 bases and J gave up 8 bases; unmatched junction bases: 16. The CDR3 spans 16 residues. In germline, CDR1 is LNHDA, CDR2 SQIVND (reference sequence). CDR3 sequence reads: CASREGRASGSDEQFF. The CDR3 bases are TGTGCCAGCCGCGAAGGAAGGGCTAGCGGGAGCGATGAGCAGTTCTTC.

The chain recombines TRBV18 with TRBJ2-2, with D uncertain. This CDR3 region has 14 residues. Germline loops: CDR1 KGHSH, CDR2 LQKENI. The germline V and J ends were trimmed by 4 bases and 4 bases, with 10 bases remaining between them. This CDR3 reads CASSQDQRTGELFF. The CDR3 coding sequence is TGTGCCAGCTCACAGGATCAGCGCACCGGGGAGCTGTTTTTT.

The genes are TRBV7-8 and TRBJ2-3; D is unclear. The CDR3 has 13 amino acids. Trimming left V 0 bases short and J 8 bases short, with 9 bases between. CDR1 is SGHVS and CDR2 is FQNEAQ in the germline V gene. Here the CDR3 DNA reads TGTGCCAGCAGCTTAGCCGGTGTAGCTACGCAGTATTTT. Its translation is CASSLAGVATQYF.